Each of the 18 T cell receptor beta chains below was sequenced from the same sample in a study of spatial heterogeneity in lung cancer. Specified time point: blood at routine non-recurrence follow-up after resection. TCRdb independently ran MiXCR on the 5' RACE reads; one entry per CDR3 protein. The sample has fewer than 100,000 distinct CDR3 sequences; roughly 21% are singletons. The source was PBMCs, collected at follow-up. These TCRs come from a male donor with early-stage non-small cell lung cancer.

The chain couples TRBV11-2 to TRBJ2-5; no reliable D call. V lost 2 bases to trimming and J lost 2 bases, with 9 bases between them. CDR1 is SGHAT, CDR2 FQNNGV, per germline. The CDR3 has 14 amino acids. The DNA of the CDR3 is TGTGCCAGCAGCTTAATGGCGAGACAAGAGACCCAGTACTTC. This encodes CASSLMARQETQYF.

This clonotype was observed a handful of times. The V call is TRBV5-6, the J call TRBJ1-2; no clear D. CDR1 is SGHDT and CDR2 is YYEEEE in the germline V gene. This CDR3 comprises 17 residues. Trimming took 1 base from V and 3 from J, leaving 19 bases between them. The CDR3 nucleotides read TGTGCCAGCAGCTTGACAGTCGCGCGAACTGGGTACTATGGCTACACCTTC. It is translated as CASSLTVARTGYYGYTF.

CDR3 DNA: TGTGCCAGCAGTCTCCCACCGGGAGGTCCCTACAATGAGCAGTTCTTC. It translates to CASSLPPGGPYNEQFF. This rearrangement joins TRBV12-3 or TRBV12-4 to TRBJ2-1; the match to TRBD2 covers 7 bases. V shed 5 bases, J shed 2 bases, and the junction held 9 bases outside the gene matches. The CDR3 is 16 amino acids.

The CDR3 here is CASTETGPTYEQYF. CDR3 nucleotides: TGTGCCAGCACCGAAACAGGCCCGACCTACGAGCAGTACTTC. The chain has TRBV6-2 or TRBV6-3 and TRBJ2-7; D perhaps matches TRBD1 (5 bases). Germline V gene lookup returns CDR1 MNHEY and CDR2 SVGEGT. The CDR3 contains 14 residues. V was shortened by 7 bases and J by 2 bases, with 15 bases between the two germline ends.

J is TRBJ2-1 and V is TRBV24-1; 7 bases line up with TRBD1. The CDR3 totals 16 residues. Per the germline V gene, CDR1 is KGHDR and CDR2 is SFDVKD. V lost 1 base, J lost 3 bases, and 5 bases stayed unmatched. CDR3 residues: CATSDLDGTDYNEQFF. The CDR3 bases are TGTGCCACCAGTGATTTAGACGGGACAGACTACAATGAGCAGTTCTTC.

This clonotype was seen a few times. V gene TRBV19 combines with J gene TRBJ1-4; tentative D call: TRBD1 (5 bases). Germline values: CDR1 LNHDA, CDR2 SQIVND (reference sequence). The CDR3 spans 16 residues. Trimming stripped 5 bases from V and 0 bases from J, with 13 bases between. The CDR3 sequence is CASSRVEGATNEKLFF. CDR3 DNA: TGTGCCAGTAGTCGTGTGGAAGGGGCAACTAATGAAAAACTGTTTTTT.

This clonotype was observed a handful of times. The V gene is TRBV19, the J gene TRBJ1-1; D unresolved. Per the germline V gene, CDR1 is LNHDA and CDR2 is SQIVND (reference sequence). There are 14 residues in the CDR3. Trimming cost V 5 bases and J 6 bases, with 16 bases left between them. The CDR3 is CASSSLHGKAEAFF. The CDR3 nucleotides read TGTGCCAGTAGTTCTTTGCACGGTAAGGCTGAAGCTTTCTTT.

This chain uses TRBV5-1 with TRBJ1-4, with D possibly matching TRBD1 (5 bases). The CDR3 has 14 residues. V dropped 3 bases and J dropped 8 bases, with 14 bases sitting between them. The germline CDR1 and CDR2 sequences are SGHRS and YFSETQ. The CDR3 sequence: CASSWGKQGEKLFF. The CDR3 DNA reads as TGCGCCAGCAGCTGGGGGAAACAAGGAGAAAAACTGTTTTTT.

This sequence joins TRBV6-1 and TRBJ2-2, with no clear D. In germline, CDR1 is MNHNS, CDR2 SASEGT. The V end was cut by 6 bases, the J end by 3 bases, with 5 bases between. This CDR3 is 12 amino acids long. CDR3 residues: CASRADTGELFF. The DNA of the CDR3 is TGTGCCAGCAGGGCGGACACCGGGGAGCTGTTTTTT.

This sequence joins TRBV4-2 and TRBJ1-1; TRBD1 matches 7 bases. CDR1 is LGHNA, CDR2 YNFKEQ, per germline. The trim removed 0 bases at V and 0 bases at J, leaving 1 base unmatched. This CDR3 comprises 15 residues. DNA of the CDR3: TGTGCCAGCAGCCAAGAGACAGGGTTGAACACTGAAGCTTTCTTT. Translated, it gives CASSQETGLNTEAFF.

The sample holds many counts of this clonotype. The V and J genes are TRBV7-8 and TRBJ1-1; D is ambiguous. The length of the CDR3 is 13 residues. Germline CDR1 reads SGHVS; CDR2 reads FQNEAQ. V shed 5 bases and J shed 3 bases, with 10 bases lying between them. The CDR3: CASSQQRYTEAFF. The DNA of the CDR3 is TGTGCCAGCAGCCAGCAGAGGTACACTGAAGCTTTCTTT.

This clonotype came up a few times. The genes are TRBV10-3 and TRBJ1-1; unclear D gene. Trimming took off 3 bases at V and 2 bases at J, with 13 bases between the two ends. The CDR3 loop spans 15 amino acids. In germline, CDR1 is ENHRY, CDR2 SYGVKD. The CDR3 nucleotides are TGTGCCATCAGTGACCCCGGGATGGCTAACACTGAAGCTTTCTTT. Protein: CAISDPGMANTEAFF.

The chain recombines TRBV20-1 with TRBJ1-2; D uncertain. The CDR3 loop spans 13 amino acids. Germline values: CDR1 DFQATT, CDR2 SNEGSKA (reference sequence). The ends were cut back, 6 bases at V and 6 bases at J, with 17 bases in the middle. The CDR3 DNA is TGCAGTGCCGAGATCGGGTGGATAGATGGCTACACCTTC. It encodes CSAEIGWIDGYTF.

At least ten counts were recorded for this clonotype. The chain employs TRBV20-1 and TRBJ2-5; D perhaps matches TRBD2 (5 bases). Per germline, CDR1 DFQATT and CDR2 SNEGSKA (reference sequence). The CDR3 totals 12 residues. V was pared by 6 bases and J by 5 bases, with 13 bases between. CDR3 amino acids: CSAAAWMETQYF. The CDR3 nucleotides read TGCAGTGCAGCGGCGTGGATGGAGACCCAGTACTTC.

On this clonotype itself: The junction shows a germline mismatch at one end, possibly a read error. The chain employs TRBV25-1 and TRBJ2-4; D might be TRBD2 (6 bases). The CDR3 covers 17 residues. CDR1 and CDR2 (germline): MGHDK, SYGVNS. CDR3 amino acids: CAEPQGWGERGKNIQNF. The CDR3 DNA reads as TGTGCCGAGCCCCAAGGATGGGGGGAACGTGGAAAAAACATTCAGAACTTC.

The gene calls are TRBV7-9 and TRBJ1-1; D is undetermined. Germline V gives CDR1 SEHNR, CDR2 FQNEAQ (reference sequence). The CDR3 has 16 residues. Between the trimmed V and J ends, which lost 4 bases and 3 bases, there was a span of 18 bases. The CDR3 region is CASSSRTGRWDTEAFF. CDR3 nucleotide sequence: TGTGCCAGCAGCTCTCGGACCGGGCGATGGGACACTGAAGCTTTCTTT. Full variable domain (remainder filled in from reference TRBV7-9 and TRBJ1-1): DTGVSQNPRHKITKRGQNVTFRCDPISEHNRLYWYRQTLGQGPEFLTYFQNEAQLEKSRLLSDRFSAERPKGSFSTLEIQRTEQGDSAMYLCASSSRTGRWDTEAFFGQGTRLTVV.

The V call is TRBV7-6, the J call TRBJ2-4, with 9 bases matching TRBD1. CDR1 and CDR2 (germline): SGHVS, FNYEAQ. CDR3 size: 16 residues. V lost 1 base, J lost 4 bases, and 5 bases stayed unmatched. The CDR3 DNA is TGTGCCAGCAGCTTAGAAAGAGGACAGGGGAAAAACATTCAGTACTTC. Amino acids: CASSLERGQGKNIQYF.

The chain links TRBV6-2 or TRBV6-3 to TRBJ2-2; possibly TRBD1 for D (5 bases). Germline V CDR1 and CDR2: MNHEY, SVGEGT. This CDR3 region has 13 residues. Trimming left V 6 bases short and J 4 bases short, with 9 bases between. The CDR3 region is CASRQGPTGELFF. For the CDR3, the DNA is TGTGCCAGCAGGCAGGGCCCCACCGGGGAGCTGTTTTTT.